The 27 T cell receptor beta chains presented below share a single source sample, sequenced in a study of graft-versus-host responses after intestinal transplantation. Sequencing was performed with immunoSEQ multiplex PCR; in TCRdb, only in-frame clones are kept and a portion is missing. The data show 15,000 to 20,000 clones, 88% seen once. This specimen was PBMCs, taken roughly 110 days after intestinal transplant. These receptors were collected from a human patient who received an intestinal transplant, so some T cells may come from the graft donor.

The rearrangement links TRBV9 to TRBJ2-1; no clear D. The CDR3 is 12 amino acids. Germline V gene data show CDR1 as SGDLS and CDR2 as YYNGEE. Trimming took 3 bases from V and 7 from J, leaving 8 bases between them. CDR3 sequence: CASSASVNEQFF. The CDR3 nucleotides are TGTGCCAGCAGCGCCTCAGTGAATGAGCAGTTCTTC.

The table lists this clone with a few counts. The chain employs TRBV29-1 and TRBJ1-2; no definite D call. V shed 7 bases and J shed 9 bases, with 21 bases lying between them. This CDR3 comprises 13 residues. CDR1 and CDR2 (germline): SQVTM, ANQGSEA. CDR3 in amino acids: CSARKGGVERYTF. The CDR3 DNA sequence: TGCAGCGCGCGCAAGGGCGGAGTGGAGCGCTACACCTTC.

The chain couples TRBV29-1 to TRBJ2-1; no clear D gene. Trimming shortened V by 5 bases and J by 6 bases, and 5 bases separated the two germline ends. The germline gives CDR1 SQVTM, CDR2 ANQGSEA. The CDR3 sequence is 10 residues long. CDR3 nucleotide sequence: TGCAGCGTTTGGGCCAATGAGCAGTTCTTC. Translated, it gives CSVWANEQFF.

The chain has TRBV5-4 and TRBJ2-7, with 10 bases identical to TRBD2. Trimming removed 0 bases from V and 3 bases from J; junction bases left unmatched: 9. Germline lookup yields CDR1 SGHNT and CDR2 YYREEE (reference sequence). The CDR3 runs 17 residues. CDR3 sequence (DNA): TGTGCCAGCAGCTTGGGTCTAGCGGGAGTCCTAAGCTACGAGCAGTACTTC. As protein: CASSLGLAGVLSYEQYF.

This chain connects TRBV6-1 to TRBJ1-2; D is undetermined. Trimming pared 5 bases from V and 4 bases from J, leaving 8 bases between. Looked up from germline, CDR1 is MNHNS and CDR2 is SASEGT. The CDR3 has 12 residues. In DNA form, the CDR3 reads TGTGCCAGCAGTTCGCGGACCTATGGCTACACCTTC. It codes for CASSSRTYGYTF.

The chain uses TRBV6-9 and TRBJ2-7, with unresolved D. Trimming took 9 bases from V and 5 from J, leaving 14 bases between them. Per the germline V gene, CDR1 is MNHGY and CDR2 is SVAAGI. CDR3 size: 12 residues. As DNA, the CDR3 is TGTGCCAGGTCCCTAATTACGAACGAGCAGTACTTC. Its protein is CARSLITNEQYF.

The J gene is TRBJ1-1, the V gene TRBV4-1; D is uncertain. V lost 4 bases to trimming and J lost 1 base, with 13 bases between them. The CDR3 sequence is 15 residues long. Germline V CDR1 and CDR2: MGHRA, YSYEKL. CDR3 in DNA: TGCGCCAGCAGCCTGACCTTTCAGCAGAACACTGAAGCTTTCTTT. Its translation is CASSLTFQQNTEAFF.

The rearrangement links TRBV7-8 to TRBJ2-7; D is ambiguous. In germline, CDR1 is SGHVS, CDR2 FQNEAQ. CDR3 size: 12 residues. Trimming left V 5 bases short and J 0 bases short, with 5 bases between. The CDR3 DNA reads TGTGCCAGCAGCCCGACCTCCTACGAGCAGTACTTC. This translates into CASSPTSYEQYF.

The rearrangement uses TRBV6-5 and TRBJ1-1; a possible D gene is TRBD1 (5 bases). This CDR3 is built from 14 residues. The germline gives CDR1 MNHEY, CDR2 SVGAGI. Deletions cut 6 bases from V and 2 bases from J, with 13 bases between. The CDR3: CASRGDVANTEAFF. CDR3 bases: TGTGCCAGCAGGGGGGACGTGGCTAACACTGAAGCTTTCTTT.

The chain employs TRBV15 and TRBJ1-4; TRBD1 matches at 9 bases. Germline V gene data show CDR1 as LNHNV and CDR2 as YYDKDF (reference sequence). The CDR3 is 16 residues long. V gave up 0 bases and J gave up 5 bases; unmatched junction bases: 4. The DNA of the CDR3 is TGTGCCACCAGCAGAGATGACGGGACAGGGAATGAAAAACTGTTTTTT. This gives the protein CATSRDDGTGNEKLFF.

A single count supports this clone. CDR3: CASRPMTGLTSPLHF. The CDR3 nucleotides are TGTGCCAGCCGACCCATGACAGGTCTTACTTCACCCCTCCACTTT. V and J are TRBV19 and TRBJ1-6; a weak D match, TRBD1 (6 bases). Germline assignment: CDR1 LNHDA and CDR2 SQIVND (reference sequence). V was pared by 9 bases and J by 9 bases, with 21 bases between. The CDR3 spans 15 residues.

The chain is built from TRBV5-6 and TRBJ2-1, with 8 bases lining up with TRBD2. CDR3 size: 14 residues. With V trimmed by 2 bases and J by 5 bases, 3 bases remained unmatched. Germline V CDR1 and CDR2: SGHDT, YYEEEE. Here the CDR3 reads CASSLAGVDNEQFF. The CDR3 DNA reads TGTGCCAGCAGCTTAGCGGGAGTGGACAATGAGCAGTTCTTC.

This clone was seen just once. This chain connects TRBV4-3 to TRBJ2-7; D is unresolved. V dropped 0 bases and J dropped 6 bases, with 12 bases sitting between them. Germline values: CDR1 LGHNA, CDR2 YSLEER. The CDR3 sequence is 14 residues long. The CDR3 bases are TGCGCCAGCAGCCAAGATATGTGGAAGACCGAGCAGTACTTC. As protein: CASSQDMWKTEQYF.

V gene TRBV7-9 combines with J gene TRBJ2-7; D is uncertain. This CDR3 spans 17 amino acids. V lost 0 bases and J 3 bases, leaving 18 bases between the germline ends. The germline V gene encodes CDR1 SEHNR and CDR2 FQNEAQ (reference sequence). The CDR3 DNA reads TGTGCCAGCAGCTTAGCCGACCTATCATTCGGAGTCTACGAGCAGTACTTC. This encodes CASSLADLSFGVYEQYF.

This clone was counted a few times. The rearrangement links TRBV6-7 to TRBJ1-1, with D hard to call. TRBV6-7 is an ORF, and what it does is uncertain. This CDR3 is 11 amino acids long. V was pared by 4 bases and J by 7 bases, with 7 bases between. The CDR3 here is CASSFPHEAFF. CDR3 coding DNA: TGTGCCAGCAGTTTCCCACATGAAGCTTTCTTT.

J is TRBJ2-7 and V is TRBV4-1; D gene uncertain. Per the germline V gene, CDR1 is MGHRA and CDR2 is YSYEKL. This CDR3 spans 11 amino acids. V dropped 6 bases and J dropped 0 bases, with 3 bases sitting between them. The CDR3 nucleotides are TGCGCCAGCAGGGACTCCTACGAGCAGTACTTC. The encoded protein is CASRDSYEQYF.

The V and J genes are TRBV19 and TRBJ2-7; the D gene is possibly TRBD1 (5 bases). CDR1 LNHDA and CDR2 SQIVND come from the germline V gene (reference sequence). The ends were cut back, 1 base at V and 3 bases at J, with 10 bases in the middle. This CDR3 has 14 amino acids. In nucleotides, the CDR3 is TGTGCCAGTAGTATAGTCGGCAGGGACTACGAGCAGTACTTC. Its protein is CASSIVGRDYEQYF. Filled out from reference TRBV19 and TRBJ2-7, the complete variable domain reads DGGITQSPKYLFRKEGQNVTLSCEQNLNHDAMYWYRQDPGQGLRLIYYSQIVNDFQKGDIAEGYSVSREKKESFPLTVTSAQKNPTAFYLCASSIVGRDYEQYFGPGTRLTVT.

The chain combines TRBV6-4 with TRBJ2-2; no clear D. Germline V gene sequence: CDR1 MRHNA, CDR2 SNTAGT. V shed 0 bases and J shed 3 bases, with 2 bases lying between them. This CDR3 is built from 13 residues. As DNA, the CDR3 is TGTGCCAGCAGTGACTCGGACACCGGGGAGCTGTTTTTT. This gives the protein CASSDSDTGELFF.

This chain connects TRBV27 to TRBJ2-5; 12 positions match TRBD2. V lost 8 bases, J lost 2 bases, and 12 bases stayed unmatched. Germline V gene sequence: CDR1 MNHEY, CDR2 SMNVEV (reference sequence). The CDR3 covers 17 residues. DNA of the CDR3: TGTGCCAGCCGTTCCCCTCGGACTAGCGGGGTGCAAGAGACCCAGTACTTC. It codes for CASRSPRTSGVQETQYF.

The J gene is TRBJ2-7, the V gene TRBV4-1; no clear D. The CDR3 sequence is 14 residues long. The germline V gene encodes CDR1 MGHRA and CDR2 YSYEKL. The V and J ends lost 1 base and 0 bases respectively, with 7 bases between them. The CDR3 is CASSQVDISYEQYF. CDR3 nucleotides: TGCGCCAGCAGCCAAGTAGACATCTCCTACGAGCAGTACTTC.

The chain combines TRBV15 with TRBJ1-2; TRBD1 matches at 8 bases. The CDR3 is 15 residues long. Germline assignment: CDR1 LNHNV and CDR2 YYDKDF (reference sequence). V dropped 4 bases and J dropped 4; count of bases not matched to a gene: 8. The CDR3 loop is CATSTGQGPFYGYTF. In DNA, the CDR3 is TGTGCCACCAGCACAGGACAGGGCCCCTTCTATGGCTACACCTTC.

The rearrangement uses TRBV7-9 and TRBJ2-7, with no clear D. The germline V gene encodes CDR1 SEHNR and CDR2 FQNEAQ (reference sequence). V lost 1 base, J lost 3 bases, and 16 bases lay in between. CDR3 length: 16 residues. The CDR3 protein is CASSLGPAFLIYEQYF. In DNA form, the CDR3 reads TGTGCCAGCAGCTTAGGGCCAGCCTTCCTCATCTACGAGCAGTACTTC.

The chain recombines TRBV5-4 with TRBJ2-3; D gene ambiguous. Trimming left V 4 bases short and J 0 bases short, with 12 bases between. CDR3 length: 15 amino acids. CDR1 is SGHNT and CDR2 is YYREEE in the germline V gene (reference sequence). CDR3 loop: CASSPHPRSTDTQYF. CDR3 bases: TGTGCCAGCAGCCCCCACCCCCGTAGCACAGATACGCAGTATTTT.

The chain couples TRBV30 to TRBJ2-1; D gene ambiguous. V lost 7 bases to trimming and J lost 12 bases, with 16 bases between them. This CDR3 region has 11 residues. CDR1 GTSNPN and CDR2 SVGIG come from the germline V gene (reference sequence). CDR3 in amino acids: CAFLRGTAQFF. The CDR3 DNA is TGTGCCTTCCTTCGAGGTACGGCGCAGTTCTTC. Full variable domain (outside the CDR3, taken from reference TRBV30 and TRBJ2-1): SQTIHQWPATLVQPVGSPLSLECTVEGTSNPNLYWYRQAAGRGLQLLFYSVGIGQISSEVPQNLSASRPQDRQFILSSKKLLLSDSGFYLCAFLRGTAQFFGPGTRLTVL.

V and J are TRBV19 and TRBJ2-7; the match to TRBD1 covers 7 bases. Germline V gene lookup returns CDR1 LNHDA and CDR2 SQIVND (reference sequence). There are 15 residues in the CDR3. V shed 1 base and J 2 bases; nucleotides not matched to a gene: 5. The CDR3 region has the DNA TGTGCCAGTAGTATAGGGGCAGGGGGAACCTACGAGCAGTACTTC. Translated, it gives CASSIGAGGTYEQYF.

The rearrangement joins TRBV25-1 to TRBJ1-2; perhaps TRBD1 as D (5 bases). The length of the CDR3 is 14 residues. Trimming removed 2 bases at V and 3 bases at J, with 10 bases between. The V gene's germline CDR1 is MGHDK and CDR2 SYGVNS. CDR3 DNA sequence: TGTGCCAGCAGTGAACTGGGGGGAGACTATGGCTACACCTTC. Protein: CASSELGGDYGYTF.

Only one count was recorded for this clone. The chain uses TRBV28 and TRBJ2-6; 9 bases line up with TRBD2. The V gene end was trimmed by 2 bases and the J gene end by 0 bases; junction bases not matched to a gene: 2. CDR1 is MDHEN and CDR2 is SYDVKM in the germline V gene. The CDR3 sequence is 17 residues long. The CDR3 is CASSLGTSSSGANVLTF. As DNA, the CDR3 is TGTGCCAGCAGTTTAGGGACTAGCAGCTCTGGGGCCAACGTCCTGACTTTC. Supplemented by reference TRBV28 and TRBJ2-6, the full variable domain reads DVKVTQSSRYLVKRTGEKVFLECVQDMDHENMFWYRQDPGLGLRLIYFSYDVKMKEKGDIPEGYSVSREKKERFSLILESASTNQTSMYLCASSLGTSSSGANVLTFGAGSRLTVL.